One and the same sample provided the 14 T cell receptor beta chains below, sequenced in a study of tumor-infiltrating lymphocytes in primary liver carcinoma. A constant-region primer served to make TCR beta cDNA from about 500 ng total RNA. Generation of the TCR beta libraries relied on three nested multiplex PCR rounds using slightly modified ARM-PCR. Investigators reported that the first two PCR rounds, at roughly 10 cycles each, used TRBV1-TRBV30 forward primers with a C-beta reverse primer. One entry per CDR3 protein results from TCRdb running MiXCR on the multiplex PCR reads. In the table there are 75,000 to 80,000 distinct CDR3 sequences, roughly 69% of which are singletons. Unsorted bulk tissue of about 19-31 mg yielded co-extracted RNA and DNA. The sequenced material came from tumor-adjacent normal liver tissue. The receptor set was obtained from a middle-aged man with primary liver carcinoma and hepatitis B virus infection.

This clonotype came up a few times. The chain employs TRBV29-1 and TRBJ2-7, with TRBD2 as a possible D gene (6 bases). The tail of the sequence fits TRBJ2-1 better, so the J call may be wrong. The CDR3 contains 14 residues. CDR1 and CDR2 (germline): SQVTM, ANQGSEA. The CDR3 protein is CSVEGARGKHEQFF. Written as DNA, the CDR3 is TGCAGCGTTGAAGGGGCCCGGGGGAAACACGAGCAGTTCTTC.

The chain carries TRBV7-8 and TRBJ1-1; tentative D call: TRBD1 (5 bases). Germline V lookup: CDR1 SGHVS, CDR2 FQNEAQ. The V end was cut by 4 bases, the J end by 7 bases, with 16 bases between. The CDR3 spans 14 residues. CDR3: CASSSGQGGIEAFF. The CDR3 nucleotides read TGTGCCAGCAGCTCCGGGCAGGGAGGGATTGAAGCTTTCTTT.

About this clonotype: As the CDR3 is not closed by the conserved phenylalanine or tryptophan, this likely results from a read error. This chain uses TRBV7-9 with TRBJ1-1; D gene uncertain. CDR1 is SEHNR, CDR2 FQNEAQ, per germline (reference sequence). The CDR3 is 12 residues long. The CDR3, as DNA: TGTGTCAGCAGCACCAACCCGGTTGAGGCTTTCCTT. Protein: CVSSTNPVEAFL.

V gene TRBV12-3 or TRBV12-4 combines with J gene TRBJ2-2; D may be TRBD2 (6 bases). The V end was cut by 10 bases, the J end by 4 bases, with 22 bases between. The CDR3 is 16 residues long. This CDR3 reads CATGRLEGVFTGELFF. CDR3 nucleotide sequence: TGTGCCACCGGCAGACTAGAGGGAGTATTCACCGGGGAGCTGTTTTTT.

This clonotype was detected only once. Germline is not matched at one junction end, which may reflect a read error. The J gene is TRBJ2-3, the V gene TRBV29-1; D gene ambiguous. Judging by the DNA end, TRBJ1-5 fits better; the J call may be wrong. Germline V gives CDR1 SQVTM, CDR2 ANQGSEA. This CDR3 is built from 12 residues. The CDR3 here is CSVKEGLAQQHF. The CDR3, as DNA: TGCAGCGTTAAAGAAGGGCTAGCGCAGCAGCATTTT.

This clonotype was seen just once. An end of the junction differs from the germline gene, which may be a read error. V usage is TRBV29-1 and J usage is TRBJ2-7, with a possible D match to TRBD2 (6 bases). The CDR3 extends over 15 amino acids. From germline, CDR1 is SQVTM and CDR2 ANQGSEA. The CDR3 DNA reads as TGCAGCGTCGAAGAAGAAGGGAACGGGAGCTACGAGCAGTACTTC. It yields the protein CSVEEEGNGSYEQYF.

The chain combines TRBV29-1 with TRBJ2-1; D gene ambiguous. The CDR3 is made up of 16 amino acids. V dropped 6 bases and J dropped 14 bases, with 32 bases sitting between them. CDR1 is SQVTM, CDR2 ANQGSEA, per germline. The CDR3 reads CSVATLRPWSRQEKFF. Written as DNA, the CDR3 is TGCAGCGTCGCCACGCTTCGGCCTTGGTCCCGTCAAGAAAAGTTCTTC.

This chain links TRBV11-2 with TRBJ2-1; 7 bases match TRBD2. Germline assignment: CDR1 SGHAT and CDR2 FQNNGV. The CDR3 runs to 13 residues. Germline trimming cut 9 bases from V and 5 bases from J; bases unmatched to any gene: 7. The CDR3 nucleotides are TGTGCCAGTCGGGGGACTACCCACAATGAGCAGTTCTTC. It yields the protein CASRGTTHNEQFF.

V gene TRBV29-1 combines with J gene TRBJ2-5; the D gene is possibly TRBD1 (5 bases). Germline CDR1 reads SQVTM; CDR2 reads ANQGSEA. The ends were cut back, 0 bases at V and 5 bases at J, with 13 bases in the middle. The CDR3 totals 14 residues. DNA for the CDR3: TGCAGCGTTGAAGATCGGCAAGGGGCGGAGACCCAGTACTTC. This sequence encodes CSVEDRQGAETQYF.

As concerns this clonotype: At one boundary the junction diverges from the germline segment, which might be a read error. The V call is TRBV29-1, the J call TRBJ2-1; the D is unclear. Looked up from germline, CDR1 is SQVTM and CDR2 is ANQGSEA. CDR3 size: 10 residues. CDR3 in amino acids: CSALRNELFF. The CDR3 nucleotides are TGCAGCGCACTACGTAATGAGCTGTTCTTC.

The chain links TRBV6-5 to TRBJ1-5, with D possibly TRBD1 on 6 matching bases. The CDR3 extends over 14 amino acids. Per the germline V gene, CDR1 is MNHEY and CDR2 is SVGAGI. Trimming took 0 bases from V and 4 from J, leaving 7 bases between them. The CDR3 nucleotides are TGTGCCAGCAGTTACTCGGGACAAAATCAGCCCCAGCATTTT. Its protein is CASSYSGQNQPQHF.

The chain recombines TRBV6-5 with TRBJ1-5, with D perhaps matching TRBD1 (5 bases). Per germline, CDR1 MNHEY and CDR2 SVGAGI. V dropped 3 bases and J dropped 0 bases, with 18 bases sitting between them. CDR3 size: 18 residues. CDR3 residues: CASSYIRPTATSNQPQHF. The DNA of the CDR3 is TGTGCCAGCAGTTATATCCGGCCGACAGCTACTAGCAATCAGCCCCAGCATTTT.

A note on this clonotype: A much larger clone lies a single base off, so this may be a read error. The CDR3 reads CSVDGDSYTF. In nucleotides, the CDR3 is TGCAGCGTTGACGGTGATAGCTACACCTTC. This chain links TRBV29-1 with TRBJ1-2; no firm D call. Germline V gene lookup returns CDR1 SQVTM and CDR2 ANQGSEA. V gave up 3 bases and J gave up 9 bases, with 8 bases separating them. This CDR3 comprises 10 residues.

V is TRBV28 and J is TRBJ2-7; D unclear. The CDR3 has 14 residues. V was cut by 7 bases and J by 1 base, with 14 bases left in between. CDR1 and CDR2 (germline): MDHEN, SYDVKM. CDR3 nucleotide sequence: TGTGCCAGCAAAAGGACGGGCCGATCCTACGAGCAGTACTTC. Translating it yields CASKRTGRSYEQYF.